The present T cell receptor (beta chain) was sequenced within a study of T cell clonality in common variable immunodeficiency. Germline-derived CDR1 and CDR2 are GTSNPN and SVGIG (reference sequence). This CDR3 contains 13 residues. Findings and limits, study-wide: Compared with healthy controls, CVID subjects showed increased TCRbeta clonality, mostly in about a third. Patient heterogeneity in the CVID cohort limited correlations between repertoire features and clinical complications. Common variable immunodeficiency TCR beta sequences reportedly had fewer deletions and N-nucleotide insertions.

Here immunoSEQ multiplex PCR was the method, and the copy in TCRdb shows in-frame clones only, minus some. The repertoire consists of more than 45,000 clones, none detected only once. On this clone: Its antigen is as yet unknown. With the read ending 3 residues before the CDR3 end, the germline J gene is used to fill in that end.

Sequenced: peripheral blood mononuclear cells. The chain has TRBV30 and TRBJ2-3; D assignment may be TRBD1 or TRBD2 (6 bases each). The sequence came from a person aged 18 to 70 in good health. The CDR3: CAWSAQGGQPQYF. The CDR3 bases that were read are TGTGCCTGGAGTGCACAGGGAGGACAGCCG.